This T cell receptor beta chain appears in the sequencing data of a study of blood T cell repertoires in COVID-19. The CDR3 has 14 residues. Germline V gene sequence: CDR1 MRHNA, CDR2 SNTAGT. V was shortened by 0 bases and J by 6 bases, with 11 bases between the two germline ends. Data came from immunoSEQ multiplex PCR; TCRdb stores just in-frame clones and leaves some out. The sample has 150,000 to 200,000 clones; 82% are singletons. The sample consisted of peripheral blood. The TCR comes from an elderly woman with acute or convalescent COVID-19. The rearrangement uses TRBV6-4 and TRBJ1-1, with no clear D. This chain's CDR3 is CASSDSPERAEAFF. The CDR3 DNA reads as TGTGCCAGCAGTGACTCACCCGAACGGGCTGAAGCTTTCTTT.